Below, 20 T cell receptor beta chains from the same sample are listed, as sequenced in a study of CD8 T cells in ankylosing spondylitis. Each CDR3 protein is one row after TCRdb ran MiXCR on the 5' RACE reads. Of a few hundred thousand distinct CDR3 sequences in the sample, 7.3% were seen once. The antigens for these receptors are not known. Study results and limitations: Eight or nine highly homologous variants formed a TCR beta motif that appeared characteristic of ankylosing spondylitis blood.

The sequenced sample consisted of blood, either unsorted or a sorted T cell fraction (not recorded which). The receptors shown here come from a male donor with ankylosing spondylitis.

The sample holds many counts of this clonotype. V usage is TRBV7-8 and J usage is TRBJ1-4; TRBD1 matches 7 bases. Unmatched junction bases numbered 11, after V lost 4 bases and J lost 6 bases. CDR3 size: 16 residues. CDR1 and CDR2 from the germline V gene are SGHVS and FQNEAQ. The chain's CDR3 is CASSSGGIRIDEKLFF. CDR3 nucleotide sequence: TGTGCCAGCAGCTCAGGGGGGATCCGGATCGATGAAAAACTGTTTTTT.

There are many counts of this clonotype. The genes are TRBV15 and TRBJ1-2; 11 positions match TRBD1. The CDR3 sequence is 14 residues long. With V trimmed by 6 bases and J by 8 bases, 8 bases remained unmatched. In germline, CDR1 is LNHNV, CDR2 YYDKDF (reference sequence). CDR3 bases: TGTGCCACCAGGAAGGACAGGGGGCCGGGAGGCTACACCTTC. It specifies CATRKDRGPGGYTF.

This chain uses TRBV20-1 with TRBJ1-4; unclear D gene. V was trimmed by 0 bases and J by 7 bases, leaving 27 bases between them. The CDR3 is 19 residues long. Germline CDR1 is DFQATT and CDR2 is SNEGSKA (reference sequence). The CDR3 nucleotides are TGCAGTGCTAGAGATCTTGAGGGAGCCGTGTCCGGTGCCAGTGAAAAACTGTTTTTT. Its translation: CSARDLEGAVSGASEKLFF.

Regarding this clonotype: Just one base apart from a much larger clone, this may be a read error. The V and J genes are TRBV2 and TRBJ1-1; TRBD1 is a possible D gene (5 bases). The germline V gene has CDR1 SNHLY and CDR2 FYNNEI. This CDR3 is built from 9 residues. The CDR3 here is CASSERDLF. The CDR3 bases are TGTGCCAGCAGTGAAAGGGACCTCTTT. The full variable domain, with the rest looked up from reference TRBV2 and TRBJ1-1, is EPEVTQTPSHQVTQMGQEVILRCVPISNHLYFYWYRQILGQKVEFLVSFYNNEISEKSEIFDDQFSVERPDGSNFTLKIRSTKLEDSAMYFCASSERDLFGQGTRLTVV.

For the CDR3, the DNA is TGTGCCAGCAGCCCGACAGGCAGGAGTACCTACGAGCAGTACTTC. Protein product: CASSPTGRSTYEQYF. The J gene is TRBJ2-7, the V gene TRBV6-1; possibly TRBD1 for D (6 bases). Trimming cost V 6 bases and J 2 bases, with 17 bases left between them. Germline V CDR1 and CDR2: MNHNS, SASEGT. There are 15 residues in the CDR3.

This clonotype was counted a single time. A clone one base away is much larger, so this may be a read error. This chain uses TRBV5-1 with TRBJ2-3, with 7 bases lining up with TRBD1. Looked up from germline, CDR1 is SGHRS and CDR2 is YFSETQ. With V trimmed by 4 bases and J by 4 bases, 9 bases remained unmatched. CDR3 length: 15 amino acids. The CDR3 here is CASSPTGFPSDTQYF. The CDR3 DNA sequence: TGCGCCAGCAGCCCGACAGGGTTTCCGTCAGATACGCAGTATTTT.

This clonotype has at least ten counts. DNA for the CDR3: TGCGCCAGCAGCTCCGGAGGGGGGAGCCCTCTTAACTATGGCTACACCTTC. Its protein product is CASSSGGGSPLNYGYTF. J is TRBJ1-2 and V is TRBV5-1; D perhaps matches TRBD1 (6 bases). Germline values: CDR1 SGHRS, CDR2 YFSETQ. This CDR3 has 17 amino acids. Between the trimmed V and J ends, which lost 3 bases and 1 base, there was a span of 19 bases.

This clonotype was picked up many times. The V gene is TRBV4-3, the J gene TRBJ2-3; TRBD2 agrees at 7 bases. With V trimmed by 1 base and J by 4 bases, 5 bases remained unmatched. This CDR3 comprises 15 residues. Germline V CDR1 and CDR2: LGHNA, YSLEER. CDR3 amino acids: CASSQALGLADTQYF. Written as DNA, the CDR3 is TGCGCCAGCAGCCAAGCTCTAGGACTAGCAGATACGCAGTATTTT.

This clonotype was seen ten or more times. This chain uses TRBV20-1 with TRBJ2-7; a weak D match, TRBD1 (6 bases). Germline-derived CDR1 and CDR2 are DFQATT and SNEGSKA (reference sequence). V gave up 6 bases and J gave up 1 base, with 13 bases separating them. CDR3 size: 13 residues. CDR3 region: CSAGDTISYEQYF. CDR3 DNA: TGCAGTGCCGGGGACACCATTTCCTACGAGCAGTACTTC.

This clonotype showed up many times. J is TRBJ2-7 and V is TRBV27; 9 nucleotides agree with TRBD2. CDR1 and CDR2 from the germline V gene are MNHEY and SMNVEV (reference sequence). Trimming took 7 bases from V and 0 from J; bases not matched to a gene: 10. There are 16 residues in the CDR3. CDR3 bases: TGTGCCAGCACCAACGACGGTAGCGGGAGCTCCTACGAGCAGTACTTC. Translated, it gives CASTNDGSGSSYEQYF.

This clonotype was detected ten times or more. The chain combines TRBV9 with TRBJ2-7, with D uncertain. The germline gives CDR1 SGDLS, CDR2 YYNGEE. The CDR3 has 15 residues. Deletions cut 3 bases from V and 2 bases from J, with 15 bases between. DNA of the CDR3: TGTGCCAGCAGCGCCGACCCGTCCCCCACCTACGAGCAGTACTTC. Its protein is CASSADPSPTYEQYF.

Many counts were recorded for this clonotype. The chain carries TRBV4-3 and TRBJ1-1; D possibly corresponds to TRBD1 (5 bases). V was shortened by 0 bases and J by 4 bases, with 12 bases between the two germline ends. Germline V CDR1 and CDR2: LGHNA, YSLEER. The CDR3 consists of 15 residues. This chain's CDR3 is CASSQDRGRATEAFF. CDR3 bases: TGCGCCAGCAGCCAAGATCGGGGGAGGGCCACTGAAGCTTTCTTT.

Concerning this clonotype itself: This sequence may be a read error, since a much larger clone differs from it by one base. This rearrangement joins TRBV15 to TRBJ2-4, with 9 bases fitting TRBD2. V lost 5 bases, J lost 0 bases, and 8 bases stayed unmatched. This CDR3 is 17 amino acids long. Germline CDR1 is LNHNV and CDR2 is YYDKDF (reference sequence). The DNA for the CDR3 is TGTGCCACCAGCCGAGGGCGGGAGGGCCCAGCCAAAAACATTCAGTACTTC. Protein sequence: CATSRGREGPAKNIQYF.

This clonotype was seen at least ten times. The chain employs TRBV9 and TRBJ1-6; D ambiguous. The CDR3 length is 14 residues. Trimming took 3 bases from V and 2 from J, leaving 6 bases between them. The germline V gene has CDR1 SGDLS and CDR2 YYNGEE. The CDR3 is CASSGTAYNSPLHF. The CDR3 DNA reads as TGTGCCAGCAGCGGGACTGCCTATAATTCACCCCTCCACTTT.

The CDR3 loop reads CASSRLGPSGELFF. CDR3 in DNA: TGTGCCAGCAGTAGATTAGGGCCGTCCGGGGAGCTGTTTTTT. V and J are TRBV27 and TRBJ2-2; D is unclear. Trimming removed 5 bases from V and 6 bases from J, with 13 bases in between. CDR1 MNHEY and CDR2 SMNVEV come from the germline V gene (reference sequence). CDR3 length: 14 amino acids.

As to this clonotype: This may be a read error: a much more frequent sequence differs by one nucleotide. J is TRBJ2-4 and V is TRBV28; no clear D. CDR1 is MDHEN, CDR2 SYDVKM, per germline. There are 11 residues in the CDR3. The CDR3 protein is CARSLYHIQYF. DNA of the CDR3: TGTGCCCGCAGTTTGTATCACATTCAGTACTTC.

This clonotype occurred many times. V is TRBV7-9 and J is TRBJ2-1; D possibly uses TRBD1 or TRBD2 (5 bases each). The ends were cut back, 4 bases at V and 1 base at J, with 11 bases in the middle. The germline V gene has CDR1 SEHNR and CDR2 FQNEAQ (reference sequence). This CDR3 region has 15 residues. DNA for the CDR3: TGTGCCAGCAGCTCGAGGGACGGGTCCTACAATGAGCAGTTCTTC. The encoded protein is CASSSRDGSYNEQFF.

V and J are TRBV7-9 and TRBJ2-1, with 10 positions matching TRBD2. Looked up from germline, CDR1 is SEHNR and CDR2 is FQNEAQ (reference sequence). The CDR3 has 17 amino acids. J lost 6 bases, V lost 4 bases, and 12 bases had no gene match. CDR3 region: CASSSSPLAGRVNEQFF. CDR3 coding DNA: TGTGCCAGCAGCTCATCACCACTAGCGGGAAGGGTCAATGAGCAGTTCTTC.

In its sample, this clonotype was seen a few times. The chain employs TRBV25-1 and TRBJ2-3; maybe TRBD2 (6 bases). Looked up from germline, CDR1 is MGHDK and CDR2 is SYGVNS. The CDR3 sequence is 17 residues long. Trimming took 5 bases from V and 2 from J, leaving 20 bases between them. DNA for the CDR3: TGTGCCAGCAGTCAACCGGGACTCCAGATACACACAGATACGCAGTATTTT. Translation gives CASSQPGLQIHTDTQYF.

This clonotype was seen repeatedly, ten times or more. CDR3 region: CASSLQGAGGDHGYTF. The CDR3 DNA is TGTGCCAGCAGCTTACAAGGGGCAGGGGGAGACCATGGCTACACCTTC. The genes are TRBV7-9 and TRBJ1-2; TRBD1 matches at 7 bases. CDR1 and CDR2 (germline): SEHNR, FQNEAQ (reference sequence). The CDR3 extends over 16 amino acids. Trimming cost V 2 bases and J 6 bases; bases outside gene matches: 12.